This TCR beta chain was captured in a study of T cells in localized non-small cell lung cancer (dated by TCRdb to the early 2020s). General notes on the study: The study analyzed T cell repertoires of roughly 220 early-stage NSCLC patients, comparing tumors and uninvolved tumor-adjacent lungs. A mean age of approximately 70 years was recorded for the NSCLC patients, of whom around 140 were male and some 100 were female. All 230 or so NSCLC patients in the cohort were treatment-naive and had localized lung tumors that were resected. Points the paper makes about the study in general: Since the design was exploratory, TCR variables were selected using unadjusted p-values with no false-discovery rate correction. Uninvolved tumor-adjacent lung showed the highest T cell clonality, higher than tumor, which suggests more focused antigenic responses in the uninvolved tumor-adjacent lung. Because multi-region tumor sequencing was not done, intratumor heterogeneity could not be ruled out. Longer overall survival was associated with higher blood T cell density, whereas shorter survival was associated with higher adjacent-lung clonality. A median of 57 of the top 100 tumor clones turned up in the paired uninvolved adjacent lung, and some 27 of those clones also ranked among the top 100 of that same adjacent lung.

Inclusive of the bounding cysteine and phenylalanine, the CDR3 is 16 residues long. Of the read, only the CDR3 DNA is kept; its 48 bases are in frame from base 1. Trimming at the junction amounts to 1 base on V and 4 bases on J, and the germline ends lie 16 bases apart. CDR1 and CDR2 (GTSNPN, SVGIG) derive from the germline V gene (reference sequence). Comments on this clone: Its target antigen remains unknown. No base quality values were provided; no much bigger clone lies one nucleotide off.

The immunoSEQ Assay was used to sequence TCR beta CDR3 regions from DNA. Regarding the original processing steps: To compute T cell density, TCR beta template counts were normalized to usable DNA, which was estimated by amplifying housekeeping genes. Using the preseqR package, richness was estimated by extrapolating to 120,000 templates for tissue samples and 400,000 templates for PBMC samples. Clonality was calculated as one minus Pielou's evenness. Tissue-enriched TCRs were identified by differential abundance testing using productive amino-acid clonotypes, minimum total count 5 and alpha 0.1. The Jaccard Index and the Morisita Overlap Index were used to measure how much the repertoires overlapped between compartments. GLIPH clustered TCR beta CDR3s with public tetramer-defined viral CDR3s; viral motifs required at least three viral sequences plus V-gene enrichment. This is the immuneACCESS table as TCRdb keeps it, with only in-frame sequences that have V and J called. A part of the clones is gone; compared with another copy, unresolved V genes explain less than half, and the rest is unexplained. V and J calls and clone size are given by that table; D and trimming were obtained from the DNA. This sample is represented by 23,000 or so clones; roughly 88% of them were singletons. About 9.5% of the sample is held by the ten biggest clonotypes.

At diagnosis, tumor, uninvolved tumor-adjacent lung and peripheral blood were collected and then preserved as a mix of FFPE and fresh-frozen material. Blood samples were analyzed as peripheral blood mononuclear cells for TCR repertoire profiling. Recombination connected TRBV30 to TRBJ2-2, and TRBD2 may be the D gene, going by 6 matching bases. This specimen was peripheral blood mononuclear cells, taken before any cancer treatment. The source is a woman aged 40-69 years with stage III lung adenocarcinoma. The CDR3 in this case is CAWSARRGGVTGELFF. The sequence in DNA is TGTGCCTGGAGTGCGCGCCGGGGCGGGGTCACCGGGGAGCTGTTTTTT.